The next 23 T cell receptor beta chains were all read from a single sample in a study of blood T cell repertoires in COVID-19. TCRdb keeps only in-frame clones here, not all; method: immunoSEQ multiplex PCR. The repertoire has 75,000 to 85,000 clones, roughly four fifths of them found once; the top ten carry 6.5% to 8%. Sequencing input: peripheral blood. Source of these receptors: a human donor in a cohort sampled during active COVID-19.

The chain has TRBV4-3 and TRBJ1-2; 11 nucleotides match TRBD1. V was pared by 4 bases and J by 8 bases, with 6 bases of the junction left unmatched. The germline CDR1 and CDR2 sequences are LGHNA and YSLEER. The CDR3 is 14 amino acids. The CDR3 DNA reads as TGCGCCAGCAGCCCCGGACAGGGGGCCTCGGGCTACACCTTC. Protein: CASSPGQGASGYTF.

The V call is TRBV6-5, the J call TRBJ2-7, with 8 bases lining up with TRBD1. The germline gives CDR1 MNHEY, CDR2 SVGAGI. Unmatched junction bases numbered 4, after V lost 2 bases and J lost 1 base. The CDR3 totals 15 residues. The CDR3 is CASSYAYRGSYEQYF. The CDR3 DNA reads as TGTGCCAGCAGTTACGCTTACAGGGGGTCCTACGAGCAGTACTTC.

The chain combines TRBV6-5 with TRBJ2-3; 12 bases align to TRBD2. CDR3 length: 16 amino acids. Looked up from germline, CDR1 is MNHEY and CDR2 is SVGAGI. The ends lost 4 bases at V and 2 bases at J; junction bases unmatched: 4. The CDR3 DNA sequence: TGTGCCAGCAGTTTAGGACTAGCGGGGTTCACAGATACGCAGTATTTT. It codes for CASSLGLAGFTDTQYF.

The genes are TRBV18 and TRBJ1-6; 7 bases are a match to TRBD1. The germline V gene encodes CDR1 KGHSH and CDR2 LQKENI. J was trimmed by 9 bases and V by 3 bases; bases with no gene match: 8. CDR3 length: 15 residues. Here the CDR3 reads CASSPGDTGVSPLHF. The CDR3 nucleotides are TGTGCCAGCTCACCGGGGGACACAGGGGTTTCACCCCTCCACTTT.

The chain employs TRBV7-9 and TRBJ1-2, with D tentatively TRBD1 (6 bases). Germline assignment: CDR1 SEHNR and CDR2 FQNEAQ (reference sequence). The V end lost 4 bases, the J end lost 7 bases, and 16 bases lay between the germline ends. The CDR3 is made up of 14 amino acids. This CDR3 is CASSWSTGFTGYTF. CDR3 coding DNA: TGTGCCAGCAGCTGGTCTACAGGGTTTACTGGCTACACCTTC.

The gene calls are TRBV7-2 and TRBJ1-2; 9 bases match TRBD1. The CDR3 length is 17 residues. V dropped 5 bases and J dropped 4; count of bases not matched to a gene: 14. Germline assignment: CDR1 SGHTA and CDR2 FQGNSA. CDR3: CASSLGTGITEVYGYTF. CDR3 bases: TGTGCCAGCAGCCTGGGGACAGGGATTACGGAGGTCTATGGCTACACCTTC.

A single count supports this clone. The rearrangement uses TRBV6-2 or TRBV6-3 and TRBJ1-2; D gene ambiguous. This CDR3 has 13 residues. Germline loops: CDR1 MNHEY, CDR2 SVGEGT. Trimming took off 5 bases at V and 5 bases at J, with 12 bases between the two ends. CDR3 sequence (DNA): TGTGCCAGCAGTCCCCGCATTCGGTATGGCTACACCTTC. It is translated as CASSPRIRYGYTF.

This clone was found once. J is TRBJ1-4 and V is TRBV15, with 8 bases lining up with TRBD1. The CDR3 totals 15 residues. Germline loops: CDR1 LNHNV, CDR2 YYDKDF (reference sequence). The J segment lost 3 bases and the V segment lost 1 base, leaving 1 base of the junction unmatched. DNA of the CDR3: TGTGCCACCAGCAGAGTGGGACAGGCTAATGAAAAACTGTTTTTT. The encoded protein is CATSRVGQANEKLFF.

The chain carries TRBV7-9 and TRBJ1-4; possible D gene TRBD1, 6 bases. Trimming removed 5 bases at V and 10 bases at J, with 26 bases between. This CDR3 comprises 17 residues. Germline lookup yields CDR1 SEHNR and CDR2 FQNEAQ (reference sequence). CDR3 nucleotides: TGTGCCAGCAGCCGGAAAGGGGGGGCCATTATTACTGGAAAACTGTTTTTT. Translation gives CASSRKGGAIITGKLFF. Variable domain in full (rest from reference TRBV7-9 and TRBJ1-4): DTGVSQNPRHKITKRGQNVTFRCDPISEHNRLYWYRQTLGQGPEFLTYFQNEAQLEKSRLLSDRFSAERPKGSFSTLEIQRTEQGDSAMYLCASSRKGGAIITGKLFFGSGTQLSVL.

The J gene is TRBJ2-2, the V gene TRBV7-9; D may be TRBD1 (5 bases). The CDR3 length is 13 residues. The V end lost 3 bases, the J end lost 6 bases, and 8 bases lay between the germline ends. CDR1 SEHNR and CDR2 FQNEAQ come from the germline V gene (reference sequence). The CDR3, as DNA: TGTGCCAGCAGCTTCAAGGGGTCCGGGGAGCTGTTTTTT. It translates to CASSFKGSGELFF.

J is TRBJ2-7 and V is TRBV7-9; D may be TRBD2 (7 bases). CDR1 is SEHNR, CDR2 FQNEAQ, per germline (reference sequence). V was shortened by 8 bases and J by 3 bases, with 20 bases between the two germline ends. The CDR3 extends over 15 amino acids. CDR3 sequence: CASSRPGGRNYEQYF. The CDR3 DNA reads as TGTGCCAGCTCCCGACCCGGGGGGCGCAACTACGAGCAGTACTTC.

CDR3 region: CASSYPSGGATNEQFF. The CDR3 DNA sequence: TGTGCCAGCAGTTACCCCAGCGGGGGGGCCACCAATGAGCAGTTCTTC. This chain uses TRBV6-6 with TRBJ2-1; 10 bases fit TRBD2. The CDR3 consists of 16 residues. CDR1 and CDR2 (germline): MNHNY, SVGAGI (reference sequence). V gave up 2 bases and J gave up 6 bases; unmatched junction bases: 7.

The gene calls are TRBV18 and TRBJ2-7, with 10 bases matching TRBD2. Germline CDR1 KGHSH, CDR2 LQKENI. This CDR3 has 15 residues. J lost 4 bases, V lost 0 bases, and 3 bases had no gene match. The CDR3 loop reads CASSPPLAGGYEQYF. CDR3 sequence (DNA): TGTGCCAGCTCACCACCGTTAGCGGGGGGTTACGAGCAGTACTTC.

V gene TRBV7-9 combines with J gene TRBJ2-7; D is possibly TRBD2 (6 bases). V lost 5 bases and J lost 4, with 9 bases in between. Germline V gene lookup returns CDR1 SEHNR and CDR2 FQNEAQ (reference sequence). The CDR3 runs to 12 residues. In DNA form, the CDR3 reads TGTGCCAGCAGCCCAGGAGGGTACGAGCAGTACTTC. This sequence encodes CASSPGGYEQYF.

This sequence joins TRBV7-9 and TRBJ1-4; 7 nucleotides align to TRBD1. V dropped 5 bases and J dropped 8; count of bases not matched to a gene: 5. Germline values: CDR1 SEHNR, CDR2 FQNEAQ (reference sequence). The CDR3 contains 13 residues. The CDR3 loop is CASSPGTAEKLFF. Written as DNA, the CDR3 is TGTGCCAGCAGCCCAGGGACAGCCGAAAAACTGTTTTTT.

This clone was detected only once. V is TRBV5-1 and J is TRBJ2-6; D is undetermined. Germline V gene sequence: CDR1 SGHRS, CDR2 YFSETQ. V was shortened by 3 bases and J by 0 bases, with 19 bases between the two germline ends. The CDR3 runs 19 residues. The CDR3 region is CASSSDTLLPHSGANVLTF. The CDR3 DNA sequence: TGCGCCAGCAGCTCCGACACTCTGCTACCTCACTCTGGGGCCAACGTCCTGACTTTC.

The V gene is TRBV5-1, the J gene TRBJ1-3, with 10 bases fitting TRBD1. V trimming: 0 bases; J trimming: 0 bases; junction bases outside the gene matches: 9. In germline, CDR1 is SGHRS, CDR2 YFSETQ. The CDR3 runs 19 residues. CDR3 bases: TGCGCCAGCAGCTTGGGATGGGGACAGGGGTCAGACTCTGGAAACACCATATATTTT. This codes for CASSLGWGQGSDSGNTIYF.

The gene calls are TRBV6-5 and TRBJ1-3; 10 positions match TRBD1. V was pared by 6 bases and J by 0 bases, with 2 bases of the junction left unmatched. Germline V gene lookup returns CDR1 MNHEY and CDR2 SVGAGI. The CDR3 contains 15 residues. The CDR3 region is CASRGQGHSGNTIYF. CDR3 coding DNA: TGTGCCAGCAGGGGACAGGGGCACTCTGGAAACACCATATATTTT.

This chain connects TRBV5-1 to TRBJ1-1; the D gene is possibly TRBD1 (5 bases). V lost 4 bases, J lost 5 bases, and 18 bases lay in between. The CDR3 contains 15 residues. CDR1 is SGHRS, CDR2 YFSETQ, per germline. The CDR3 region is CASSQVRGSGTEAFF. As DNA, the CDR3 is TGCGCCAGCAGCCAAGTCCGGGGGTCGGGAACTGAAGCTTTCTTT.

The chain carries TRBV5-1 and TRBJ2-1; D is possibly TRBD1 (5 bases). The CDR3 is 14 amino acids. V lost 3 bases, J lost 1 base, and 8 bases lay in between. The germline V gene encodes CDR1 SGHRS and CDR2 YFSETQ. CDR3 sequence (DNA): TGCGCCAGCAGCTCAAGACAGTCCTACAATGAGCAGTTCTTC. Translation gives CASSSRQSYNEQFF.

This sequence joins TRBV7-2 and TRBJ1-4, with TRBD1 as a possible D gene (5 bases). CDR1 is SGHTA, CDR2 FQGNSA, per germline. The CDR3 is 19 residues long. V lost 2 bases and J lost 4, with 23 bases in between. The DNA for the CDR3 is TGTGCCAGCAGCTTATATAATGGGCTGCGGCGTGACAGTAATGAAAAACTGTTTTTT. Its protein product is CASSLYNGLRRDSNEKLFF.

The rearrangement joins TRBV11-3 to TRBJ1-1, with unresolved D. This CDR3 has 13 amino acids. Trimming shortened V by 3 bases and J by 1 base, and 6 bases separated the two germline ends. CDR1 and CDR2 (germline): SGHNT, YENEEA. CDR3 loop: CASSFYGNTEAFF. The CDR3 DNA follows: TGTGCCAGCAGCTTCTACGGGAACACTGAAGCTTTCTTT.

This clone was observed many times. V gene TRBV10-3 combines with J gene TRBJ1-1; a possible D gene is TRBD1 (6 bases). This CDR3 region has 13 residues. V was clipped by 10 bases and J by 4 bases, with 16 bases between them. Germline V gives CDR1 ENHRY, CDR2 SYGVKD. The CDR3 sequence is CASQGTTSTEAFF. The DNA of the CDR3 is TGTGCCAGCCAGGGGACAACGAGCACTGAAGCTTTCTTT.